This passage covers 17 T cell receptor beta chains from one sample sequenced in a study of T cell changes during pregnancy in multiple sclerosis (dated by TCRdb to between 2019 and 2020). Libraries were built with the immunoSEQ multiplex PCR assay. TCRdb provides this immuneACCESS table in a form limited to in-frame rearrangements. Some clones are lacking; in checked studies, under half of them reflect an unresolved V gene, and why the rest are absent is not known. The sample table records tens of thousands of clones; about 90% of these occur just once. The ten largest clones capture less than 3% of the sample. The material sequenced was peripheral blood, taken in the second trimester of pregnancy. Every receptor here comes from a female donor in good health, enrolled as a control in a pregnancy study.

The gene calls are TRBV7-9 and TRBJ1-1; D is unresolved. Between the trimmed V and J ends, which lost 7 bases and 6 bases, there was a span of 15 bases. Germline loops: CDR1 SEHNR, CDR2 FQNEAQ (reference sequence). This CDR3 is built from 13 residues. CDR3: CASTYRGSPEAFF. CDR3 nucleotide sequence: TGTGCCAGCACCTATCGCGGGAGCCCTGAAGCTTTCTTT.

V is TRBV28 and J is TRBJ1-2; possibly TRBD1 for D (5 bases). V was trimmed by 6 bases and J by 5 bases, leaving 13 bases between them. The length of the CDR3 is 13 residues. In germline, CDR1 is MDHEN, CDR2 SYDVKM. The CDR3 bases are TGTGCCAGCAGCCGCGGGGCGCGGTATGGCTACACCTTC. This encodes CASSRGARYGYTF.

The chain combines TRBV10-3 with TRBJ2-5; the match to TRBD1 covers 7 bases. V lost 0 bases and J lost 3; bases outside the gene matches: 1. Per the germline V gene, CDR1 is ENHRY and CDR2 is SYGVKD. CDR3 length: 14 amino acids. The CDR3 reads CAISESTGKETQYF. The CDR3 DNA follows: TGTGCCATCAGTGAGTCGACAGGGAAAGAGACCCAGTACTTC.

This CDR3 is CASSLRVSSYEQYF. CDR3 nucleotides: TGTGCCAGCAGTTTACGGGTGAGCTCCTACGAGCAGTACTTC. This chain uses TRBV27 with TRBJ2-7; D uncertain. The CDR3 contains 14 residues. Between the trimmed V and J ends, which lost 2 bases and 0 bases, there was a span of 8 bases. Per germline, CDR1 MNHEY and CDR2 SMNVEV (reference sequence).

The chain couples TRBV7-2 to TRBJ2-1, with TRBD2 matching 8 bases. Germline CDR1 and CDR2: SGHTA and FQGNSA. V gave up 6 bases and J gave up 5 bases; unmatched junction bases: 6. The CDR3 totals 14 residues. In DNA, the CDR3 is TGTGCCAGCAGGGGGGGACTAGGGAACAATGAGCAGTTCTTC. Its translation: CASRGGLGNNEQFF.

J is TRBJ2-2 and V is TRBV5-1, with 7 bases aligning to TRBD1. The germline gives CDR1 SGHRS, CDR2 YFSETQ. The length of the CDR3 is 14 residues. The ends lost 3 bases at V and 6 bases at J; junction bases unmatched: 5. The CDR3 sequence: CASSWGQGAGELFF. The CDR3 DNA reads as TGCGCCAGCAGCTGGGGGCAGGGGGCCGGGGAGCTGTTTTTT.

This clone was seen once. This chain's CDR3 is CASSEGPRGRDTEAFF. For the CDR3, the DNA is TGCGCCAGCAGCGAGGGGCCTAGGGGGCGCGACACTGAAGCTTTCTTT. The chain links TRBV5-1 to TRBJ1-1; 7 positions agree with TRBD1. Germline V CDR1 and CDR2: SGHRS, YFSETQ. This CDR3 is built from 16 residues. J gave up 3 bases and V 4 bases, and 12 bases lay outside the gene matches.

The V gene is TRBV6-1, the J gene TRBJ1-1; the D gene is possibly TRBD1 (6 bases). Trimming stripped 7 bases from V and 2 bases from J, with 17 bases between. In germline, CDR1 is MNHNS, CDR2 SASEGT. The CDR3 totals 15 residues. The CDR3 DNA is TGTGCCAGCAATAATTTTCGGACAGCCAACACTGAAGCTTTCTTT. It specifies CASNNFRTANTEAFF.

The chain carries TRBV18 and TRBJ2-5, with D possibly TRBD1 on 5 matching bases. CDR3 length: 12 amino acids. Trimming stripped 6 bases from V and 1 base from J, with 6 bases between. Germline V gene lookup returns CDR1 KGHSH and CDR2 LQKENI. The CDR3 protein is CASSDSQETQYF. The CDR3 DNA reads as TGTGCCAGCTCCGACAGCCAAGAGACCCAGTACTTC.

The rearrangement joins TRBV27 to TRBJ1-1, with 8 bases matching TRBD1. Germline V gene sequence: CDR1 MNHEY, CDR2 SMNVEV (reference sequence). The ends lost 3 bases at V and 8 bases at J; junction bases unmatched: 5. The CDR3 has 13 residues. For the CDR3, the DNA is TGTGCCAGCAGTTTTTCTCGGGACAGGGAAGCTTTCTTT. Residues: CASSFSRDREAFF.

This clone was seen only once. The chain is built from TRBV15 and TRBJ1-4; D possibly corresponds to TRBD1 (5 bases). Trimming removed 1 base from V and 7 bases from J, with 13 bases in between. Germline values: CDR1 LNHNV, CDR2 YYDKDF (reference sequence). The CDR3 is 15 amino acids. CDR3: CATSRGTSSSEKLFF. For the CDR3, the DNA is TGTGCCACCAGCAGAGGGACAAGTAGTTCTGAAAAACTGTTTTTT.

The rearrangement joins TRBV7-3 to TRBJ2-7; 11 nucleotides line up with TRBD2. This CDR3 has 14 amino acids. The J segment lost 6 bases and the V segment lost 5 bases, leaving 6 bases of the junction unmatched. Germline V gene sequence: CDR1 SGHTA, CDR2 FQGTGA. CDR3 bases: TGTGCCAGCAGCCTAGGACTAGCGGGTTCCGAGCAGTACTTC. Its protein is CASSLGLAGSEQYF.

V usage is TRBV28 and J usage is TRBJ2-7, with D perhaps matching TRBD1 (6 bases). The CDR3 has 15 amino acids. Germline CDR1 is MDHEN and CDR2 is SYDVKM. Trimming took off 6 bases at V and 6 bases at J, with 21 bases between the two ends. Here the CDR3 DNA reads TGTGCCAGCAGCCCGGGACACGGGCTCCAGGGCGAGCAGTACTTC. Protein product: CASSPGHGLQGEQYF.

The V gene is TRBV10-3, the J gene TRBJ1-5; 8 bases are shared with TRBD1. This CDR3 has 14 amino acids. The V and J ends lost 10 bases and 5 bases, in that order; junction bases with no gene match: 10. Germline V CDR1 and CDR2: ENHRY, SYGVKD. The CDR3 DNA reads as TGTGCCACCCAGACAGGGGAGACCTATCAGCCCCAGCATTTT. This sequence encodes CATQTGETYQPQHF.

This chain links TRBV4-3 with TRBJ2-1, with 8 bases lining up with TRBD2. With V trimmed by 0 bases and J by 3 bases, 10 bases remained unmatched. Germline V gene data show CDR1 as LGHNA and CDR2 as YSLEER. This CDR3 is 18 amino acids long. CDR3 bases: TGCGCCAGCAGCCAAGACCACGCGCGGGGGGACCTCTACAATGAGCAGTTCTTC. It specifies CASSQDHARGDLYNEQFF.

In its sample, this clone was seen a few times. V is TRBV7-9 and J is TRBJ1-1, with D unclear. Germline assignment: CDR1 SEHNR and CDR2 FQNEAQ (reference sequence). The CDR3 sequence is 11 residues long. With 8 bases removed from V and 8 bases from J, the gap between germline ends came to 12 bases. As DNA, the CDR3 is TGTGCCAGCGGATATCCAGGAGAAGCTTTCTTT. Translation: CASGYPGEAFF.

This chain joins TRBV15 and TRBJ2-5; no reliable D call. CDR1 is LNHNV, CDR2 YYDKDF, per germline (reference sequence). The CDR3 length is 12 residues. Trimming stripped 1 base from V and 4 bases from J, with 4 bases between. The CDR3 spells CATSRGAETQYF. The CDR3 DNA is TGTGCCACCAGCAGAGGGGCAGAGACCCAGTACTTC. Drawing the rest from reference TRBV15 and TRBJ2-5, the complete variable domain is DAMVIQNPRYQVTQFGKPVTLSCSQTLNHNVMYWYQQKSSQAPKLLFHYYDKDFNNEADTPDNFQSRRPNTSFCFLDIRSPGLGDTAMYLCATSRGAETQYFGPGTRLLVL.